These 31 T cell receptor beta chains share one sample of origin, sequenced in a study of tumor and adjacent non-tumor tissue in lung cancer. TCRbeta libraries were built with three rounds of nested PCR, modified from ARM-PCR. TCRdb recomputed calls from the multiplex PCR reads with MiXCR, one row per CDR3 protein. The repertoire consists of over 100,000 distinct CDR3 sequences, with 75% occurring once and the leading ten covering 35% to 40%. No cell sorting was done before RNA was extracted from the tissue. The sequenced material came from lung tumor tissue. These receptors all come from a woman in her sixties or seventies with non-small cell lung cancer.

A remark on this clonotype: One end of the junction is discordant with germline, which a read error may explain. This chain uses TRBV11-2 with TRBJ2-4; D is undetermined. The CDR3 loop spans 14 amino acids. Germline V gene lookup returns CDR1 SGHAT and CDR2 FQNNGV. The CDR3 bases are TGTGCCAGCAACTTCGGTTTGTCCAAAAACATTCAGTACTTT. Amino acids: CASNFGLSKNIQYF. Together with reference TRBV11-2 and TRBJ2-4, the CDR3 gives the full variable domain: EAGVAQSPRYKIIEKRQSVAFWCNPISGHATLYWYQQILGQGPKLLIQFQNNGVVDDSQLPKDRFSAERLKGVDSTLKIQPAKLEDSAVYLCASNFGLSKNIQYFGAGTRLSVL.

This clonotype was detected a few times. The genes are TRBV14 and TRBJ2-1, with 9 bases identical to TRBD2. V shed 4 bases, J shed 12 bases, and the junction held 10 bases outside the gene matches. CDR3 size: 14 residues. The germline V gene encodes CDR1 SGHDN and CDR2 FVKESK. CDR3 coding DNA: TGTGCCAGCAGCCGTGCGGGGGGGCCGGTCGGGCAGTTCTTC. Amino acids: CASSRAGGPVGQFF.

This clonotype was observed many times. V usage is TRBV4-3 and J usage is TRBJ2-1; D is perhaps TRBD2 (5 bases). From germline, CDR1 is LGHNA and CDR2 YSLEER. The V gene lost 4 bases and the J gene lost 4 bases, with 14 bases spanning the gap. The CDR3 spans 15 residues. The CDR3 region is CASSPSLTLYNEQFF. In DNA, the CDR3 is TGCGCCAGCAGCCCTAGCCTTACACTATACAATGAGCAGTTCTTC.

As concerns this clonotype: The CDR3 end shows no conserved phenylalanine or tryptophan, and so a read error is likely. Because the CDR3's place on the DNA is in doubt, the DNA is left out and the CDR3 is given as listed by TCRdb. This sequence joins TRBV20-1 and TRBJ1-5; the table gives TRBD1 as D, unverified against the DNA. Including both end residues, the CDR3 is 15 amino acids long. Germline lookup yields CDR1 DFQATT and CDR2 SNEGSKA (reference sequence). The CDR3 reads CSSSREQGTNQPQHS.

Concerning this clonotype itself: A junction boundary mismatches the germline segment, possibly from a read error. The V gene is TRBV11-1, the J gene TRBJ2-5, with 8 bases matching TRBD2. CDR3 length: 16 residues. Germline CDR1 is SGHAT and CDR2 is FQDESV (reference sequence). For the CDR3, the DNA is TGTGCCAGCAGCTTAGCGAGCCCAGCGGGGGTAGAGATCCAGTACTTC. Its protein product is CASSLASPAGVEIQYF.

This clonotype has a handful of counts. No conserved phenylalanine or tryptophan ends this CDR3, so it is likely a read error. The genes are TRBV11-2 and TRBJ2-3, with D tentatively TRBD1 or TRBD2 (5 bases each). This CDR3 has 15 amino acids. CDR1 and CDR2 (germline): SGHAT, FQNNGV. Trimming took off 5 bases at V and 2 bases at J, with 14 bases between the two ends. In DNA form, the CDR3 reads TGTGCCAGCAGCATCACCGGGACGGCCACAGATACGCAGTATCTT. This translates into CASSITGTATDTQYL.

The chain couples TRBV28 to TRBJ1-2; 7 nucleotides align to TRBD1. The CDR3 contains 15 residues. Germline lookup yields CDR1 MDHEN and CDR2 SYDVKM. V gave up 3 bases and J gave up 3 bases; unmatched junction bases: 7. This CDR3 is CASSFSDRADYGYTF. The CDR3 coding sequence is TGTGCCAGCAGTTTTTCAGACAGGGCAGACTATGGCTACACCTTC.

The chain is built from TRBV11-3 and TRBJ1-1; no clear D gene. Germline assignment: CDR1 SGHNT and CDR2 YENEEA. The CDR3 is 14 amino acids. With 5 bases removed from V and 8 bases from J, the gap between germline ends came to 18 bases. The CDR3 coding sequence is TGTGCCAGCAGCCCTCATGGATTGAAGACCGAAGCTTTCTTT. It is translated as CASSPHGLKTEAFF. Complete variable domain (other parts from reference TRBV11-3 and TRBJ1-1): EAGVVQSPRYKIIEKKQPVAFWCNPISGHNTLYWYLQNLGQGPELLIRYENEEAVDDSQLPKDRFSAERLKGVDSTLKIQPAELGDSAVYLCASSPHGLKTEAFFGQGTRLTVV.

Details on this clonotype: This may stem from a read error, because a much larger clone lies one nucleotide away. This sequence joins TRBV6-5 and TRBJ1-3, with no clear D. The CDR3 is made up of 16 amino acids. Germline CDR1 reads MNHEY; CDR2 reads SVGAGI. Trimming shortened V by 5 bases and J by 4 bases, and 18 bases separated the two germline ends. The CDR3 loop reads CASSGLGCPGGNTIYF. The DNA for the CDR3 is TGTGCCAGCAGTGGCCTCGGATGCCCGGGGGGAAACACCATATATTTT.

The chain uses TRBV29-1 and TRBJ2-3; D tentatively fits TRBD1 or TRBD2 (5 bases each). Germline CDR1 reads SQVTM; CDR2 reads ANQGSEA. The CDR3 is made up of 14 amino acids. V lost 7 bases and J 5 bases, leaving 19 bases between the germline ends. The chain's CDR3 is CSGDRGLDIDTQYF. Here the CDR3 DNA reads TGCAGCGGAGATAGAGGGTTGGACATAGATACGCAGTATTTT.

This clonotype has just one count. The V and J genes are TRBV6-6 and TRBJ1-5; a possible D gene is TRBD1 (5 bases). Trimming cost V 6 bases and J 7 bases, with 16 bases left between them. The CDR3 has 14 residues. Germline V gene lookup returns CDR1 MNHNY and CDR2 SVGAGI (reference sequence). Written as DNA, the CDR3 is TGTGCCAGCAGCTATTCAGGGTTCTGCCAGCCCCAGCATTTT. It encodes CASSYSGFCQPQHF.

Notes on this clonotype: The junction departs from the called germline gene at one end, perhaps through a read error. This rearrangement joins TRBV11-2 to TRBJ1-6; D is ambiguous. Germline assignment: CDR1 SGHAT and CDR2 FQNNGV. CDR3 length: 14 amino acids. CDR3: CASKLEAGNSPHHF. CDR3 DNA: TGTGCCAGCAAATTAGAAGCAGGTAATTCACCCCACCACTTT. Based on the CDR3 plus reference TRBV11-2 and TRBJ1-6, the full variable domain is EAGVAQSPRYKIIEKRQSVAFWCNPISGHATLYWYQQILGQGPKLLIQFQNNGVVDDSQLPKDRFSAERLKGVDSTLKIQPAKLEDSAVYLCASKLEAGNSPHHFGNGTRLTVT.

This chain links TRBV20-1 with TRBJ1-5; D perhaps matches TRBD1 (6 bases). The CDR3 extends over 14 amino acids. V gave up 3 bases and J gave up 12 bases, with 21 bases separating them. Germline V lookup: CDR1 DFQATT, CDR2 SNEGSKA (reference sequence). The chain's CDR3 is CSARLRGGNQHQHF. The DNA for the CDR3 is TGCAGTGCTAGGCTCAGGGGCGGAAATCAACACCAGCATTTT.

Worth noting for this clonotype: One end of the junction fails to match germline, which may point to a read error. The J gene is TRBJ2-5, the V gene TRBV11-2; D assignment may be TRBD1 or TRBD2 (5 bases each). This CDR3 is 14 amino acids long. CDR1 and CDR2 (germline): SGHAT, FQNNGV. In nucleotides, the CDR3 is TGTACCAGCAGTCCACGGGGCGGTCAAGAGACCCAATACTTC. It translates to CTSSPRGGQETQYF.

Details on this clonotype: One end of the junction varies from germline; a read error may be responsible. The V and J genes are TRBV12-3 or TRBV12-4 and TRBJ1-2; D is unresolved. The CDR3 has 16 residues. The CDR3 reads CASSLGRQANFYGYTF. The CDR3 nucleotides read TGTGCCAGCAGTTTGGGCAGACAAGCTAACTTCTATGGGTACACCTTC.

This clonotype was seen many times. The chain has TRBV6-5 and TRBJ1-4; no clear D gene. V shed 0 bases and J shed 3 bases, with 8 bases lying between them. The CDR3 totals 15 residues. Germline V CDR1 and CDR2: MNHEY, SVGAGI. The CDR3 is CASSYSGQPNEKLFF. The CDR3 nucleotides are TGTGCCAGCAGTTACTCAGGGCAGCCTAATGAAAAACTGTTTTTT.

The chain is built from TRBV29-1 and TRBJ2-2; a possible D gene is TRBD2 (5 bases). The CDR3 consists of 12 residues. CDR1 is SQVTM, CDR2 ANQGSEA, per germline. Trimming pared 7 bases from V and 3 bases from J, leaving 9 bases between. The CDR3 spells CSGRGDTGELFF. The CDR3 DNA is TGCAGCGGCCGGGGAGACACCGGGGAGCTGTTTTTT.

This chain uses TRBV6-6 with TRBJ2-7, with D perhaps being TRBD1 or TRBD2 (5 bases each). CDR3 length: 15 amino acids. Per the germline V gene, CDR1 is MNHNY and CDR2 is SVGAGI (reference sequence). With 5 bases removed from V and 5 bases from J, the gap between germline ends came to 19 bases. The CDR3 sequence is CASSRQTGGENEQYF. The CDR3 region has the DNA TGTGCCAGCAGTCGCCAGACTGGGGGAGAAAACGAGCAGTACTTC.

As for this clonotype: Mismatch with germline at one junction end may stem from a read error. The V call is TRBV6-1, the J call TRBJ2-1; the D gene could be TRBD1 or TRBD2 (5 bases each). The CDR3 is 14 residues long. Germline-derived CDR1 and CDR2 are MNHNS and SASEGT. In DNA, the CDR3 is TGTACCAGCAGTGAGGGGCTGCGGATAAATGAGCAGTTCTTC. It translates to CTSSEGLRINEQFF.

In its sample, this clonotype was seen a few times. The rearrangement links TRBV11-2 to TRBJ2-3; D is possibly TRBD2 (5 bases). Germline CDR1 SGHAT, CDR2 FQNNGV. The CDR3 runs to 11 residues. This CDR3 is CISGLTDTQYF. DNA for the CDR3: TGTATCAGCGGCTTAACAGATACGCAGTATTTT.

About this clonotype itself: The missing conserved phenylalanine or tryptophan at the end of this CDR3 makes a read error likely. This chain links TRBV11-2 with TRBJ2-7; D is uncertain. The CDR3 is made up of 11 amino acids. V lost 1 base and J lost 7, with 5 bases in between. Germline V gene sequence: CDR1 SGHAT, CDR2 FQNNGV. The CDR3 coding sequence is TGTGCCAGCAGCTTAGTTTTTGAGCAGTACTTA. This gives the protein CASSLVFEQYL.

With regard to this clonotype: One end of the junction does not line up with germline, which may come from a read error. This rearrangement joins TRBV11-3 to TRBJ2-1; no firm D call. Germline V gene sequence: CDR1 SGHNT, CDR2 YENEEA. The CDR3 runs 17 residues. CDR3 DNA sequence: TGTGTCAGCAGCTTAGAGTTGACTCGCGTGAACCACAATGAGCAGTTCTTC. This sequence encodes CVSSLELTRVNHNEQFF.

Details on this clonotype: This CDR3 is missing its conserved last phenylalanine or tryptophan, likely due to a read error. CDR3 sequence (DNA): TGTGCCAGCAGCTTAGGGGACCTCTATCCCTATGGCTACACCGTC. Its translation is CASSLGDLYPYGYTV. J is TRBJ1-2 and V is TRBV11-2, with TRBD1 as a possible D gene (5 bases). Germline CDR1 and CDR2: SGHAT and FQNNGV. Trimming took off 1 base at V and 4 bases at J, with 13 bases between the two ends. The CDR3 totals 15 residues.

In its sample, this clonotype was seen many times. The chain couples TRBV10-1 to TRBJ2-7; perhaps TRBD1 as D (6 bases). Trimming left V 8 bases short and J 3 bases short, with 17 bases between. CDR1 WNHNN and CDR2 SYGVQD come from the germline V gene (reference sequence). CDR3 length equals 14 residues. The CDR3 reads CASDSKARGYEQYF. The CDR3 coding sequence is TGCGCCAGCGACTCTAAGGCCAGGGGCTACGAGCAGTACTTC.

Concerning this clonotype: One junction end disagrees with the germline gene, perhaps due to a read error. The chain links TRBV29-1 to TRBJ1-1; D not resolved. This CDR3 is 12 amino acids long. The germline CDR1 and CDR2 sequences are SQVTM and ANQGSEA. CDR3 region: CSVNTVGIEVFF. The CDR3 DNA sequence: TGTAGCGTTAACACTGTGGGAATTGAAGTTTTCTTT.

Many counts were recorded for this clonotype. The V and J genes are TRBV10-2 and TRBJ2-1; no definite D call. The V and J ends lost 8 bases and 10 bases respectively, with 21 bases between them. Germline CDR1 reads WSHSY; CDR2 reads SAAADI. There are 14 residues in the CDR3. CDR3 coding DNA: TGCGCCAGCCGTGTTGGCCAGGCCGCAAGCGAGCAGTTCTTC. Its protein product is CASRVGQAASEQFF.

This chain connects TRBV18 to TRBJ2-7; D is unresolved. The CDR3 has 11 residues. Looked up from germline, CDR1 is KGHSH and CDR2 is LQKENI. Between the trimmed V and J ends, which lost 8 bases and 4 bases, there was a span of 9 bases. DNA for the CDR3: TGTGCCAGCACGCCCGGTTACGAGCAGTACTTC. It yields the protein CASTPGYEQYF.

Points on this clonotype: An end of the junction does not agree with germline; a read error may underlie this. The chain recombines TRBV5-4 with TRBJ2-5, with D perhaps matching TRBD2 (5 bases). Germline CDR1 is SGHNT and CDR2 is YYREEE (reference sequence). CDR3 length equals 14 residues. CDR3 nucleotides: TGTGCTAGCAGCTTTACGGGGTACCAAGAGACCAAGTACTTC. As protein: CASSFTGYQETKYF.

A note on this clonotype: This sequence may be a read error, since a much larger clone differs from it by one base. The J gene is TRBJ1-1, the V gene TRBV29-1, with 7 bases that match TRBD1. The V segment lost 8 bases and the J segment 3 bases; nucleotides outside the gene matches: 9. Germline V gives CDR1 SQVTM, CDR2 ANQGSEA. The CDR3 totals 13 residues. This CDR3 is CSTRVRGDTEAFF. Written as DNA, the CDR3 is TGCAGCACCAGAGTCAGGGGGGACACTGAAGCTTTCTTT.

The CDR3 loop is CATSQATGRAFSGANVLTF. DNA for the CDR3: TGTGCCACTAGCCAAGCTACCGGGAGAGCTTTTTCTGGGGCCAACGTCCTGACTTTC. The chain is built from TRBV4-2 and TRBJ2-6; D perhaps matches TRBD2 (6 bases). Trimming left V 10 bases short and J 1 base short, with 26 bases between. The CDR3 has 19 amino acids. Germline CDR1 is LGHNA and CDR2 is YNFKEQ.

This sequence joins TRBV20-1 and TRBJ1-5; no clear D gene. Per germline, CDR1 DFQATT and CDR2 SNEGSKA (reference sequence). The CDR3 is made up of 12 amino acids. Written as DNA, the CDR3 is TGCAGCGTCGGGAAAAGCAATCAGCCCCAGCATTTT. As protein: CSVGKSNQPQHF.